What follows is one T cell receptor beta chain and its context. These data belong to a study of blood T cell repertoires in COVID-19. For the study at large: Spain, Italy and the United States supplied samples that represented acute and convalescent COVID-19.

Only in-frame clones appear in the TCRdb table, and some are missing; sequencing was by immunoSEQ multiplex PCR. Here the sample spans under 200,000 clones, around 89% being singletons. CDR1 and CDR2 (germline): MNHEY, SVGAGI. The V end was cut by 8 bases, the J end by 0 bases, with 10 bases between. The CDR3 runs to 13 residues. This study enrolled people aged 18 to 89 from 24 US geographic areas. Each recovered donor of Cohort 3 presented with two negative PCRs, clearance, or symptom resolution. The chain has TRBV6-5 and TRBJ1-1; tentatively, D is TRBD1 (5 bases). Input material: PBMCs or T cells enriched from blood (not recorded which). The receptor was isolated from a woman aged 18 to 35 who had recovered from COVID-19. CDR3 sequence reads: CASYRTVNTEAFF. The CDR3 DNA sequence: TGTGCCAGCTACAGGACGGTGAACACTGAAGCTTTCTTT.